The 8 T cell receptor beta chains below all came from one sample that was sequenced in a study of blood T cell repertoires in COVID-19. Method: immunoSEQ multiplex PCR; TCRdb's copy keeps in-frame clones and lacks some. The table includes 120,000 or so clones, around 90% detected once. Material: peripheral blood. These receptor sequences come from a human donor in a cohort sampled during active COVID-19.

In nucleotides, the CDR3 is TGCGCCAGCAGCCAAGATGAATTAGGACAGGGGGGAACAGATACGCAGTATTTT. It is translated as CASSQDELGQGGTDTQYF. The chain is built from TRBV4-1 and TRBJ2-3, with TRBD1 matching 10 bases. The V gene end was trimmed by 0 bases and the J gene end by 3 bases; junction bases not matched to a gene: 9. CDR1 and CDR2 (germline): MGHRA, YSYEKL. This CDR3 is 18 amino acids long.

The CDR3 nucleotides read TGTGCCTGGAGAGCCGGTCCCGGGACCCAGTACTTC. As protein: CAWRAGPGTQYF. This chain uses TRBV30 with TRBJ2-5; D is unresolved. Germline CDR1 GTSNPN, CDR2 SVGIG (reference sequence). This CDR3 region has 12 residues. The V end lost 3 bases, the J end lost 7 bases, and 12 bases lay between the germline ends.

The chain recombines TRBV12-3 or TRBV12-4 with TRBJ1-4; D perhaps matches TRBD1 (5 bases). This CDR3 is 13 amino acids long. Trimming removed 8 bases at V and 7 bases at J, with 14 bases between. CDR3 sequence reads: CASFRGVGEKLFF. In DNA, the CDR3 is TGTGCCAGCTTTCGGGGGGTGGGTGAAAAACTGTTTTTT.

The chain uses TRBV5-1 and TRBJ2-5; maybe TRBD1 (6 bases). The CDR3 runs to 13 residues. The germline V and J ends were trimmed by 4 bases and 4 bases, with 11 bases remaining between them. Germline V CDR1 and CDR2: SGHRS, YFSETQ. DNA for the CDR3: TGCGCCAGCAGCCTGGACAGTCCAGAGACCCAGTACTTC. Its translation: CASSLDSPETQYF.

This clone has just one count. The chain recombines TRBV4-1 with TRBJ2-2; D is possibly TRBD1 (7 bases). V was pared by 4 bases and J by 6 bases, with 15 bases between. The germline V gene has CDR1 MGHRA and CDR2 YSYEKL. CDR3 length: 15 residues. CDR3 loop: CASSLGRGASGELFF. The CDR3 DNA is TGCGCCAGCAGCCTAGGCAGGGGGGCCTCCGGGGAGCTGTTTTTT.

The rearrangement uses TRBV19 and TRBJ1-1; D gene unclear. Germline V lookup: CDR1 LNHDA, CDR2 SQIVND (reference sequence). The CDR3 consists of 12 residues. V was clipped by 8 bases and J by 6 bases, with 13 bases between them. The CDR3 loop reads CASSSVPSEAFF. In nucleotides, the CDR3 is TGTGCCAGTTCCTCGGTTCCATCTGAAGCTTTCTTT. The variable domain in full, with the rest retrieved from reference TRBV19 and TRBJ1-1, is DGGITQSPKYLFRKEGQNVTLSCEQNLNHDAMYWYRQDPGQGLRLIYYSQIVNDFQKGDIAEGYSVSREKKESFPLTVTSAQKNPTAFYLCASSSVPSEAFFGQGTRLTVV.

This rearrangement joins TRBV19 to TRBJ2-1; D may be TRBD1 (5 bases). There are 15 residues in the CDR3. Between the trimmed V and J ends, which lost 0 bases and 6 bases, there was a span of 12 bases. Germline CDR1 LNHDA, CDR2 SQIVND (reference sequence). The CDR3 nucleotides read TGTGCCAGTAGTATAGACACCATAAGGGGCAATGAGCAGTTCTTC. Translated: CASSIDTIRGNEQFF.

In this sample, this clone turned up once. This chain uses TRBV11-2 with TRBJ1-1; D is undetermined. The ends were cut back, 1 base at V and 0 bases at J, with 9 bases in the middle. CDR1 and CDR2 (germline): SGHAT, FQNNGV. The CDR3 runs to 15 residues. CDR3: CASSLARSLNTEAFF. DNA for the CDR3: TGTGCCAGCAGCTTAGCTCGGAGTCTGAACACTGAAGCTTTCTTT.